Listed below are T cell receptor beta chains from one sample, sequenced in a study of T cells in Graves' hyperthyroidism and ophthalmopathy. TCRdb processed the multiplex PCR reads anew with MiXCR; each CDR3 protein has one entry. The sample contains approximately 370,000 distinct CDR3 sequences, under 15% of which appear only once. The sample was blood. The receptors shown here come from a woman under 40 with Graves' hyperthyroidism. The CDR3 runs from the conserved cysteine through the conserved F or W. The D gene is left open where the match is weak. Clone size is given for some rows only: seen once, a few or many times, or a class if the clone is expanded.

cdr3_length: 14; d_call: TRBD1; v_call: TRBV6-1; j_call: TRBJ2-1; clone_size: many; cdr3_aa: CASSDWDRGSEQFF; cdr3_nt: TGTGCCAGCAGTGATTGGGACAGGGGGAGTGAGCAGTTCTTC
cdr3_length: 14; d_call: TRBD1; v_call: TRBV29-1; j_call: TRBJ2-5; clone_size: NA; cdr3_aa: CSVSNRGPWETQYF; cdr3_nt: TGCAGCGTTTCGAACAGGGGGCCTTGGGAGACCCAGTACTTC
cdr3_length: 18; d_call: TRBD2; v_call: TRBV18; j_call: TRBJ2-2; clone_size: once; cdr3_aa: CASSPPTSGRRNTGELFF; cdr3_nt: TGTGCCAGCTCACCACCGACTAGCGGGAGGCGGAACACCGGGGAGCTGTTTTTT
cdr3_length: 13; d_call: NA; v_call: TRBV20-1; j_call: TRBJ2-5; clone_size: NA; cdr3_aa: CSATQLARETQYF; cdr3_nt: TGCAGTGCTACCCAACTAGCTCGGGAGACCCAGTACTTC
cdr3_length: 13; d_call: TRBD1; v_call: TRBV20-1; j_call: TRBJ2-7; clone_size: few; cdr3_aa: CSAKTGTTYEQYF; cdr3_nt: TGCAGTGCTAAGACAGGGACAACCTACGAGCAGTACTTC
cdr3_length: 14; d_call: TRBD1; v_call: TRBV6-1; j_call: TRBJ1-1; clone_size: few; cdr3_aa: CASSWTGKNTEAFF; cdr3_nt: TGTGCCAGCAGCTGGACAGGGAAGAACACTGAAGCTTTCTTT
cdr3_length: 13; d_call: NA; v_call: TRBV9; j_call: TRBJ1-1; clone_size: few; cdr3_aa: CASSSRGNTEAFF; cdr3_nt: TGTGCCAGCAGCTCCAGGGGGAACACTGAAGCTTTCTTT
cdr3_length: 14; d_call: TRBD2; v_call: TRBV25-1; j_call: TRBJ2-7; clone_size: NA; cdr3_aa: CASSPRSGVPEQYF; cdr3_nt: TGTGCCAGCAGTCCCAGGAGCGGGGTCCCCGAGCAGTACTTC
cdr3_length: 14; d_call: TRBD1; v_call: TRBV3-1; j_call: TRBJ1-5; clone_size: many; cdr3_aa: CASSQGTGRQPQHF; cdr3_nt: TGTGCCAGCAGCCAGGGGACAGGGAGACAGCCCCAGCATTTT
cdr3_length: 13; d_call: NA; v_call: TRBV3-1; j_call: TRBJ2-1; clone_size: NA; cdr3_aa: CASSPAGAYEQFF; cdr3_nt: TGTGCCAGCAGCCCTGCCGGGGCTTATGAGCAGTTCTTC
cdr3_length: 17; d_call: TRBD2; v_call: TRBV12-3/TRBV12-4; j_call: TRBJ2-2; clone_size: many; cdr3_aa: CASSLGPSGRGTGELFF; cdr3_nt: TGTGCCAGCAGCCTGGGGCCGAGCGGGAGGGGGACCGGGGAGCTGTTTTTT
cdr3_length: 15; d_call: TRBD2; v_call: TRBV5-6; j_call: TRBJ2-1; clone_size: few; cdr3_aa: CASSSPGLAVNEQFF; cdr3_nt: TGTGCCAGCAGCTCTCCGGGACTAGCGGTCAATGAGCAGTTCTTC
cdr3_length: 14; d_call: NA; v_call: TRBV28; j_call: TRBJ1-3; clone_size: NA; cdr3_aa: CASSRGNSGNTIYF; cdr3_nt: TGTGCCAGCAGTCGGGGGAATTCTGGAAACACCATATATTTT
cdr3_length: 16; d_call: TRBD2; v_call: TRBV7-2; j_call: TRBJ2-1; clone_size: once; cdr3_aa: CASSFPAGGAYNEQFF; cdr3_nt: TGTGCCAGCAGCTTTCCAGCGGGAGGTGCCTACAATGAGCAGTTCTTC
cdr3_length: 14; d_call: TRBD1; v_call: TRBV10-3; j_call: TRBJ1-2; clone_size: few; cdr3_aa: CAAKEAQGADGYTF; cdr3_nt: TGTGCCGCCAAAGAGGCGCAGGGGGCAGATGGCTACACCTTC
cdr3_length: 16; d_call: TRBD2; v_call: TRBV19; j_call: TRBJ2-7; clone_size: NA; cdr3_aa: CASSLTPGLATYEQYF; cdr3_nt: TGTGCCAGTAGTCTGACACCGGGACTAGCAACCTACGAGCAGTACTTC
cdr3_length: 14; d_call: NA; v_call: TRBV29-1; j_call: TRBJ1-1; clone_size: NA; cdr3_aa: CSVRNSSRNTEAFF; cdr3_nt: TGCAGCGTCCGTAACAGTAGCAGGAACACTGAAGCTTTCTTT
cdr3_length: 16; d_call: TRBD1; v_call: TRBV6-1; j_call: TRBJ2-7; clone_size: once; cdr3_aa: CASRTTGDPTMDEQYF; cdr3_nt: TGTGCCAGCAGAACTACAGGGGACCCCACTATGGACGAGCAGTACTTC
cdr3_length: 10; d_call: NA; v_call: TRBV29-1; j_call: TRBJ2-1; clone_size: NA; cdr3_aa: CSVSSNEQFF; cdr3_nt: TGCAGCGTTTCGAGCAATGAGCAGTTCTTC
cdr3_length: 15; d_call: NA; v_call: TRBV3-1; j_call: TRBJ1-4; clone_size: few; cdr3_aa: CASSQGTSGLEKLFF; cdr3_nt: TGTGCCAGCAGCCAAGGGACGTCTGGCTTGGAAAAACTGTTTTTT
cdr3_length: 16; d_call: NA; v_call: TRBV4-2; j_call: TRBJ2-2; clone_size: once; cdr3_aa: CASSQEGPSLTGELFF; cdr3_nt: TGTGCCAGCAGCCAAGAAGGTCCCAGCCTCACCGGGGAGCTGTTTTTT
cdr3_length: 13; d_call: TRBD2; v_call: TRBV20-1; j_call: TRBJ2-1; clone_size: NA; cdr3_aa: CRAGEGDYNEQFF; cdr3_nt: TGCAGAGCGGGGGAGGGGGACTACAATGAGCAGTTCTTC
cdr3_length: 12; d_call: NA; v_call: TRBV30; j_call: TRBJ2-5; clone_size: NA; cdr3_aa: CAWSGGPETQYF; cdr3_nt: TGTGCCTGGAGTGGTGGGCCAGAGACCCAGTACTTC
cdr3_length: 13; d_call: NA; v_call: TRBV27; j_call: TRBJ2-2; clone_size: NA; cdr3_aa: CASRAGNTGELFF; cdr3_nt: TGTGCCAGCCGGGCGGGGAACACCGGGGAGCTGTTTTTT
cdr3_length: 13; d_call: TRBD2; v_call: TRBV12-3/TRBV12-4; j_call: TRBJ2-1; clone_size: many; cdr3_aa: CASSKRGRNEQFF; cdr3_nt: TGTGCCAGCAGTAAGCGGGGGAGGAATGAGCAGTTCTTC
cdr3_length: 17; d_call: TRBD2; v_call: TRBV5-1; j_call: TRBJ2-1; clone_size: NA; cdr3_aa: CASSLAAGGPPLLTTFF; cdr3_nt: TGCGCCAGCAGCTTGGCGGCGGGAGGGCCCCCTCTACTTACCACGTTCTTC
cdr3_length: 14; d_call: TRBD2; v_call: TRBV9; j_call: TRBJ2-5; clone_size: few; cdr3_aa: CASKREGPGETQYF; cdr3_nt: TGTGCCAGCAAACGGGAGGGCCCGGGAGAGACCCAGTACTTC
cdr3_length: 14; d_call: TRBD2; v_call: TRBV20-1; j_call: TRBJ2-7; clone_size: many; cdr3_aa: CSAREPSGAGEQYF; cdr3_nt: TGCAGTGCTAGAGAACCTAGCGGGGCGGGGGAGCAGTACTTC
cdr3_length: 14; d_call: NA; v_call: TRBV7-8; j_call: TRBJ1-4; clone_size: NA; cdr3_aa: CASSLEWSNEKLFF; cdr3_nt: TGTGCCAGCAGCTTAGAATGGAGTAATGAAAAACTGTTTTTT
cdr3_length: 18; d_call: NA; v_call: TRBV25-1; j_call: TRBJ2-7; clone_size: NA; cdr3_aa: CASSEYFDPRGRSYEQYF; cdr3_nt: TGTGCCAGCAGTGAATATTTCGACCCACGCGGCCGCTCCTACGAGCAGTACTTC
cdr3_length: 15; d_call: NA; v_call: TRBV6-1; j_call: TRBJ2-3; clone_size: few; cdr3_aa: CASFPPGRATDTQYF; cdr3_nt: TGTGCCAGCTTCCCGCCGGGACGGGCCACAGATACGCAGTATTTT
cdr3_length: 15; d_call: TRBD2; v_call: TRBV6-1; j_call: TRBJ2-3; clone_size: NA; cdr3_aa: CASSYGSGGSDTQYF; cdr3_nt: TGTGCCAGCAGTTATGGTTCGGGAGGATCAGATACGCAGTATTTT
cdr3_length: 15; d_call: NA; v_call: TRBV7-9; j_call: TRBJ2-3; clone_size: many; cdr3_aa: CASSLGEANSDTQYF; cdr3_nt: TGTGCCAGCAGCTTAGGCGAGGCGAACTCAGATACGCAGTATTTT
cdr3_length: 19; d_call: TRBD1; v_call: TRBV27; j_call: TRBJ2-3; clone_size: many; cdr3_aa: CASSLAGQGATRGTDTQYF; cdr3_nt: TGTGCCAGCAGTTTAGCCGGACAGGGGGCGACGCGTGGCACAGATACGCAGTATTTT
cdr3_length: 16; d_call: TRBD1; v_call: TRBV18; j_call: TRBJ2-3; clone_size: many; cdr3_aa: CASSPAGQGVTDTQYF; cdr3_nt: TGTGCCAGCTCACCTGCGGGACAGGGCGTCACAGATACGCAGTATTTT
cdr3_length: 16; d_call: TRBD1; v_call: TRBV6-2/TRBV6-3; j_call: TRBJ2-3; clone_size: NA; cdr3_aa: CASSEGQANNTDTQYF; cdr3_nt: TGTGCCAGCAGCGAGGGACAGGCCAACAACACAGATACGCAGTATTTT
cdr3_length: 15; d_call: TRBD2; v_call: TRBV28; j_call: TRBJ2-7; clone_size: many; cdr3_aa: CASSSPAGGPYEQYF; cdr3_nt: TGTGCCAGCAGTTCCCCTGCGGGAGGCCCCTACGAGCAGTACTTC
cdr3_length: 14; d_call: TRBD1; v_call: TRBV3-1; j_call: TRBJ1-2; clone_size: many; cdr3_aa: CASSPGTGVYGYTF; cdr3_nt: TGTGCCAGCAGCCCCGGGACAGGGGTGTATGGCTACACCTTC
cdr3_length: 14; d_call: NA; v_call: TRBV12-3/TRBV12-4; j_call: TRBJ2-4; clone_size: many; cdr3_aa: CASSFGGFQNIQYF; cdr3_nt: TGTGCCAGCAGTTTCGGAGGGTTCCAAAACATTCAGTACTTC
cdr3_length: 14; d_call: NA; v_call: TRBV7-9; j_call: TRBJ2-1; clone_size: NA; cdr3_aa: CASSLRGGTEEQFF; cdr3_nt: TGTGCCAGCAGCTTAAGGGGGGGAACGGAGGAGCAGTTCTTC
cdr3_length: 16; d_call: TRBD2; v_call: TRBV11-2; j_call: TRBJ2-5; clone_size: NA; cdr3_aa: CASSLGPSGSGETQYF; cdr3_nt: TGTGCCAGCAGCTTAGGGCCTAGCGGGAGTGGGGAGACCCAGTACTTC
cdr3_length: 17; d_call: TRBD2; v_call: TRBV7-9; j_call: TRBJ2-3; clone_size: NA; cdr3_aa: CASSLDSSGPVVDTQYF; cdr3_nt: TGTGCCAGCAGCTTAGACTCTAGCGGGCCAGTGGTGGATACGCAGTATTTT
cdr3_length: 13; d_call: NA; v_call: TRBV18; j_call: TRBJ2-3; clone_size: many; cdr3_aa: CASSPASTDTQYF; cdr3_nt: TGTGCCAGCTCACCGGCCAGCACAGATACGCAGTATTTT
cdr3_length: 16; d_call: NA; v_call: TRBV6-2/TRBV6-3; j_call: TRBJ2-1; clone_size: NA; cdr3_aa: CATLDVFIRSYNEQFF; cdr3_nt: TGTGCCACCCTTGATGTGTTTATTAGATCCTACAATGAGCAGTTCTTC
cdr3_length: 16; d_call: NA; v_call: TRBV28; j_call: TRBJ1-1; clone_size: few; cdr3_aa: CASSRVGRKANTEAFF; cdr3_nt: TGTGCCAGCAGCCGGGTCGGACGGAAGGCGAACACTGAAGCTTTCTTT
cdr3_length: 15; d_call: NA; v_call: TRBV10-3; j_call: TRBJ2-3; clone_size: many; cdr3_aa: CAISKQGRSTDTQYF; cdr3_nt: TGTGCCATCAGTAAACAGGGTAGGAGCACAGATACGCAGTATTTT
cdr3_length: 15; d_call: NA; v_call: TRBV2; j_call: TRBJ2-2; clone_size: many; cdr3_aa: CASSSLQSNTGELFF; cdr3_nt: TGTGCCAGCAGTAGTTTGCAGTCGAACACCGGGGAGCTGTTTTTT
cdr3_length: 15; d_call: NA; v_call: TRBV2; j_call: TRBJ2-2; clone_size: few; cdr3_aa: CASSEGLGNTGELFF; cdr3_nt: TGTGCCAGCAGTGAAGGCCTGGGGAACACCGGGGAGCTGTTTTTT
cdr3_length: 17; d_call: TRBD2; v_call: TRBV28; j_call: TRBJ2-1; clone_size: NA; cdr3_aa: CASSSPLAGSSYNEQFF; cdr3_nt: TGTGCCAGCAGTTCCCCGTTAGCGGGGAGCTCCTACAATGAGCAGTTCTTC
cdr3_length: 16; d_call: TRBD2; v_call: TRBV3-1; j_call: TRBJ2-7; clone_size: NA; cdr3_aa: CASSQDRLAGLYGQYF; cdr3_nt: TGTGCCAGCAGCCAAGATCGGCTAGCGGGACTCTACGGGCAGTACTTC
cdr3_length: 13; d_call: TRBD1; v_call: TRBV28; j_call: TRBJ1-2; clone_size: NA; cdr3_aa: CASSESRGPGYTF; cdr3_nt: TGTGCCAGCAGTGAATCCAGGGGGCCTGGCTACACCTTC
cdr3_length: 13; d_call: NA; v_call: TRBV4-1; j_call: TRBJ1-3; clone_size: NA; cdr3_aa: CASSPARENTIYF; cdr3_nt: TGCGCCAGCAGCCCCGCCAGGGAAAACACCATATATTTT
cdr3_length: 16; d_call: NA; v_call: TRBV7-2; j_call: TRBJ2-3; clone_size: NA; cdr3_aa: CASSLGQGGITGTQYF; cdr3_nt: TGTGCCAGCAGCTTAGGACAGGGAGGCATCACGGGTACGCAGTATTTT
cdr3_length: 13; d_call: NA; v_call: TRBV28; j_call: TRBJ1-1; clone_size: many; cdr3_aa: CASSIRGNTEAFF; cdr3_nt: TGTGCCAGCAGTATCAGGGGGAACACTGAAGCTTTCTTT